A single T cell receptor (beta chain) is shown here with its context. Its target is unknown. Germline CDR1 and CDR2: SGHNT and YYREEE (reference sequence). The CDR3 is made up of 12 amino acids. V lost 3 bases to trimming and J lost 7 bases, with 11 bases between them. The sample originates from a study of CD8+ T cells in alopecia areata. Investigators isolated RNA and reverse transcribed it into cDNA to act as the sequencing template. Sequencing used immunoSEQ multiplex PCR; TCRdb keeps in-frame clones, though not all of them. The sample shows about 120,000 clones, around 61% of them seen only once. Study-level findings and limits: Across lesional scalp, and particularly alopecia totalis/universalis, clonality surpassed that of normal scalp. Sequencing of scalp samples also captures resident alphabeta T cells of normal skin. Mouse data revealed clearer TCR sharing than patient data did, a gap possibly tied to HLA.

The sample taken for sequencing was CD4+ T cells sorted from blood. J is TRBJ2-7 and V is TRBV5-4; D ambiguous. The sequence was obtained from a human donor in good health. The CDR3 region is CASSSGVAEQYF. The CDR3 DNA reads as TGTGCCAGCAGCTCTGGGGTCGCGGAGCAGTACTTC.